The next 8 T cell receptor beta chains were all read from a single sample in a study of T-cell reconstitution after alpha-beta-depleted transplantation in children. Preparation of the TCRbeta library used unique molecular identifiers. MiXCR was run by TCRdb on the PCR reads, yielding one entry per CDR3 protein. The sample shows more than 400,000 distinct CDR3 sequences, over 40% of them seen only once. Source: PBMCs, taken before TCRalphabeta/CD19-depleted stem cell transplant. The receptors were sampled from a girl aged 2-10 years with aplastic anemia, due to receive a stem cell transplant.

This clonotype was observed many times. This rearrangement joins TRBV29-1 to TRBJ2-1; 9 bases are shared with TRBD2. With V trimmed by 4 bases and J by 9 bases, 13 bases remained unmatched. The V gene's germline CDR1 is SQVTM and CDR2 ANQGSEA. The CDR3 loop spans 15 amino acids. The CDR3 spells CSVGVGAASGIEQFF. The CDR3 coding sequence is TGCAGCGTTGGGGTTGGCGCGGCTAGCGGGATTGAGCAGTTCTTC.

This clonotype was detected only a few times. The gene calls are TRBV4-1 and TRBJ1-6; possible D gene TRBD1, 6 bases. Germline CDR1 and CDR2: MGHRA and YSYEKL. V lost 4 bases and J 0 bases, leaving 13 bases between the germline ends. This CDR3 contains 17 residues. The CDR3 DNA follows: TGCGCCAGCAGCCCGGAGGGGGGACTCTCCTATAATTCACCCCTCCACTTT. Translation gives CASSPEGGLSYNSPLHF.

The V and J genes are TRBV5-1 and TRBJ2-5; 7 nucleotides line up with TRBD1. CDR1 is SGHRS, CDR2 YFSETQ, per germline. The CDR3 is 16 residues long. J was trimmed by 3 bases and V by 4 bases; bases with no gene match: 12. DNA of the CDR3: TGCGCCAGCAGCCAAAGGACAGGTGATGGGGAAGAGACCCAGTACTTC. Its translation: CASSQRTGDGEETQYF.

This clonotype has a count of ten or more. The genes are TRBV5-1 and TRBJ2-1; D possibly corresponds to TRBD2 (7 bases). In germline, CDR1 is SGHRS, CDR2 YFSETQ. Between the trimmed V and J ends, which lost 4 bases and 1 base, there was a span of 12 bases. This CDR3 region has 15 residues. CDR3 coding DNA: TGCGCCAGCAGCCCACAGGGAGGGTCCTACAATGAGCAGTTCTTC. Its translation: CASSPQGGSYNEQFF.

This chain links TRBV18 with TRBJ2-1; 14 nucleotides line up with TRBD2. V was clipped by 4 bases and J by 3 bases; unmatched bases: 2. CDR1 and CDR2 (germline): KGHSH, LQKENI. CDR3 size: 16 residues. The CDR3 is CASSLGLAGDYNEQFF. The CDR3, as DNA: TGTGCCAGCTCACTGGGACTAGCGGGAGACTACAATGAGCAGTTCTTC.

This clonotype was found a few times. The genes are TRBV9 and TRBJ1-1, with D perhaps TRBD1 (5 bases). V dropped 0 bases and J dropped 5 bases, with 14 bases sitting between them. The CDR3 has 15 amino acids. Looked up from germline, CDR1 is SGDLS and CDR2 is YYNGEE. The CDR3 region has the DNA TGTGCCAGCAGCGTAGATTGGGGGTCAAGAACTGAAGCTTTCTTT. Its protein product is CASSVDWGSRTEAFF. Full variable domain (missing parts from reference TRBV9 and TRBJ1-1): DSGVTQTPKHLITATGQRVTLRCSPRSGDLSVYWYQQSLDQGLQFLIQYYNGEERAKGNILERFSAQQFPDLHSELNLSSLELGDSALYFCASSVDWGSRTEAFFGQGTRLTVV.

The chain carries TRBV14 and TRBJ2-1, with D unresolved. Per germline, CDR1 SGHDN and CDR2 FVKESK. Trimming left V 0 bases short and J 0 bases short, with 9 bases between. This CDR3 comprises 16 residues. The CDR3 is CASSQDEWSSYNEQFF. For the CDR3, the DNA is TGTGCCAGCAGCCAAGACGAGTGGAGCTCCTACAATGAGCAGTTCTTC. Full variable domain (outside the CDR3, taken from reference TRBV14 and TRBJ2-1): EAGVTQFPSHSVIEKGQTVTLRCDPISGHDNLYWYRRVMGKEIKFLLHFVKESKQDESGMPNNRFLAERTGGTYSTLKVQPAELEDSGVYFCASSQDEWSSYNEQFFGPGTRLTVL.

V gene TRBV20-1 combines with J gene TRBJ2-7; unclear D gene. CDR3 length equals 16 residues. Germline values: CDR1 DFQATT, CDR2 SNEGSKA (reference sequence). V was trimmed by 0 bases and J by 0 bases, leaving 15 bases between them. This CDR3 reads CSARDFSGPFSYEQYF. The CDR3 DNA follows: TGCAGTGCTAGAGACTTCTCCGGTCCGTTCTCCTACGAGCAGTACTTC.